This record covers a single TCR beta chain. Its antigen is not known. The data were obtained in a study of T cells in Graves' hyperthyroidism and ophthalmopathy. The TCR beta CDR3 regions underwent amplification using RNA transcripts as the source. The HTBI primer set drove a first-round RT-PCR of the TCR CDR3. TCRdb recomputed calls from the multiplex PCR reads with MiXCR, one row per CDR3 protein. There are around 350,000 distinct CDR3 sequences in the sample; roughly 17% occur only once, and roughly 35% lies in the top ten. Exclusion of a patient resulted from uncontrolled infection, other autoimmune disease, pregnancy or lactation. At first hyperthyroidism diagnosis, before any ophthalmopathy symptoms, the blood sample was collected. Findings and caveats of the study: Patients with ophthalmopathy were separated from those with stable hyperthyroidism by a 13 V-J model. Most expanded thyroid clonotypes above 0.001 also appeared in blood.

The length of the CDR3 is 11 residues. Germline V gives CDR1 SGHAT, CDR2 FQNNGV. The V gene lost 5 bases and the J gene lost 5 bases, with 7 bases spanning the gap. Source material: blood. This clonotype was obtained from a woman aged 25 to 39 with Graves' hyperthyroidism that later progressed to Graves' ophthalmopathy. The V gene is TRBV11-2, the J gene TRBJ2-7; D is uncertain. Here the CDR3 DNA reads TGTGCCAGCAGCATCAGCGACGAGCAGTACGTC. Translation: CASSISDEQYV.